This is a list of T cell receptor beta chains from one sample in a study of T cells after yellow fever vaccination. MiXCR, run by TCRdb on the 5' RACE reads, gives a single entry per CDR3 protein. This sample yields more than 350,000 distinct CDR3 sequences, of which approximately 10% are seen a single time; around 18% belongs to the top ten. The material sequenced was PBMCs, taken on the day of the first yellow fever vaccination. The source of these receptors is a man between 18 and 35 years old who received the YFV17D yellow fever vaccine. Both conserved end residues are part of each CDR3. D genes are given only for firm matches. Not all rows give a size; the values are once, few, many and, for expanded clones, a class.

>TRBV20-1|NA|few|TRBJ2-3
TGCAGTGCTAGTACGATCGGCACAGATACGCAGTATTTT
CSASTIGTDTQYF
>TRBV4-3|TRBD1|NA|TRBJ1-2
TGCGCCAGCAGCCACGACAGGGGGCCCGGGGGCTACACCTTC
CASSHDRGPGGYTF
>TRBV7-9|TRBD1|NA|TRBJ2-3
TGTGCCAGCAGCAATGGGGACAGGGGGCTGACAGATACGCAGTATTTT
CASSNGDRGLTDTQYF
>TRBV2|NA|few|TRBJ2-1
TGTGCCAGCAGTGCTCCGACAGAAAAATCCTACAATGAGCAGTTCTTC
CASSAPTEKSYNEQFF
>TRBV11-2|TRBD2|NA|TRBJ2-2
TGTGCCAGCAGCTTTCTAGCGGGGGCTGGGGAGCTGTTTTTT
CASSFLAGAGELFF
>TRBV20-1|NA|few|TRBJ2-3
TGCAGTGAGAGATCCAGCACAGATACGCAGTATTTT
CSERSSTDTQYF
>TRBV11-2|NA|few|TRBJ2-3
TGTGCCAGCAGCCGGCGGGGGCCGTTAGATACGCAGTATTTT
CASSRRGPLDTQYF
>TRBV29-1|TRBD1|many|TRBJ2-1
TGCAGCGCTTGGACAGGCGGGTACAATGAGCAGTTCTTC
CSAWTGGYNEQFF
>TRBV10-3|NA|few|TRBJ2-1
TGTGCCATCAGTCTAGGGGCCAATGAGCAGTTCTTC
CAISLGANEQFF
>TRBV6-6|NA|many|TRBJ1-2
TGTGCCAGCGGGGGCGGCTACACCTTC
CASGGGYTF
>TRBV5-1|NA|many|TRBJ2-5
TGCGCCAGCAGCTTGGACCCGGCGGGGCAAGAGACCCAGTACTTC
CASSLDPAGQETQYF
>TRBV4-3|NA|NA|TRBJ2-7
TGCGCCAGCAGCCAAGATTTCGACCGGATTTTCTACGAGCAGTACTTC
CASSQDFDRIFYEQYF
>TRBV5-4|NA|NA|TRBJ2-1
TGTGCCAGCAGGAGGGGGGCCAGTTCCTACAATGAGCAGTTCTTC
CASRRGASSYNEQFF
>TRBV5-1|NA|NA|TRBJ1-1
TGCGCCAGCAGCTGGCAGGGCGGGAACACTGAAGCTTTCTTT
CASSWQGGNTEAFF
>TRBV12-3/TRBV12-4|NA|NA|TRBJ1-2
TGTGCCAGCAACCGAGGAGGCGGCTACACCTTC
CASNRGGGYTF
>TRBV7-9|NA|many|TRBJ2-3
TGTGCCAGCAGCCAGGGGGATACGCAGTATTTT
CASSQGDTQYF
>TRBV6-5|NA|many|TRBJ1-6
TGTGCCAGCCGGGACCGTTATTCACCCCTCCACTTT
CASRDRYSPLHF
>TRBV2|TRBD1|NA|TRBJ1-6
TGTGCCAGCAGTAAAGGGTGGGACAGGGCAAATTCACCCCTCCACTTT
CASSKGWDRANSPLHF
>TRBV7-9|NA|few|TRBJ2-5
TGTGCCAGCAGCCACCCGCCAGGGGAAGAGACCCAGTACTTC
CASSHPPGEETQYF
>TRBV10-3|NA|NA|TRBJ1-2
TGTGCCATCCTCACAGCCGCCAACTATGGCTACACCTTC
CAILTAANYGYTF
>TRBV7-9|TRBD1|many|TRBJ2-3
TGTGCCAGCAGCTCTTCAGGGGGCGGGACAGATACGCAGTATTTT
CASSSSGGGTDTQYF
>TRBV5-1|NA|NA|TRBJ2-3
TGCGCCAGCAGCTTAAGGGCGAGCCGGTTCGAACATACGCAGTATTTT
CASSLRASRFEHTQYF